This T cell receptor beta chain was obtained from a study of blood T cell repertoires in COVID-19. Data came from immunoSEQ multiplex PCR; TCRdb stores just in-frame clones and leaves some out. This table holds tens of thousands of clones, roughly 87% found once. V was pared by 5 bases and J by 3 bases, with 14 bases between. Germline V gene sequence: CDR1 SEHNR, CDR2 FQNEAQ (reference sequence). CDR3 length: 14 residues. The sequence was collected from a woman aged 80 or over with acute or convalescent COVID-19. The specimen sequenced was peripheral blood. J is TRBJ2-7 and V is TRBV7-9, with D possibly being TRBD1 (6 bases). As DNA, the CDR3 is TGTGCCAGCAGCAGGACAGAGAATTACTACGAGCAGTACTTC. It encodes CASSRTENYYEQYF. The complete variable domain, with remaining parts taken from reference TRBV7-9 and TRBJ2-7, reads DTGVSQNPRHKITKRGQNVTFRCDPISEHNRLYWYRQTLGQGPEFLTYFQNEAQLEKSRLLSDRFSAERPKGSFSTLEIQRTEQGDSAMYLCASSRTENYYEQYFGPGTRLTVT.